The rows below give T cell receptor beta chains drawn from one sample of a study of blood T cells in healthy people across ages. TCRdb processed the 5' RACE reads anew with MiXCR; each CDR3 protein has one entry. Altogether 1.5 million to 2 million distinct CDR3 sequences are present, 28% being singletons, with the ten largest covering 6.5% to 8.5%. The sequenced sample consisted of blood. These receptors all come from a woman aged 30 to 39 in good health. Both conserved end residues are part of each CDR3.

j_call v_call cdr3_aa
TRBJ2-3 TRBV29-1 CSVGLAGGPATDTQYF
TRBJ1-4 TRBV30 CAWSPTGIGEKLFF
TRBJ1-4 TRBV5-1 CASTPACINRGINEKLFF
TRBJ2-5 TRBV25-1 CASREDSGETRYF
TRBJ2-1 TRBV12-3/TRBV12-4 CASSLVAGTPYNEQFF
TRBJ2-5 TRBV7-6 CASSSPVGGAGSYNEQYF
TRBJ1-6 TRBV12-3/TRBV12-4 CASRDKTYNLPLHF
TRBJ2-7 TRBV30 CAWSRTYEQYF
TRBJ1-2 TRBV29-1 CSVGLRVLRGGYTF
TRBJ2-3 TRBV12-3/TRBV12-4 CASSLAVTGGRDTQYF
TRBJ2-1 TRBV11-2 CASSLVLGNTYNEQFF
TRBJ2-3 TRBV9 CASSVGNEGTDTQYF
TRBJ2-3 TRBV20-1 CSARKGTEPDTQYF
TRBJ2-3 TRBV4-1 CASSQPLGVSTDTQYF
TRBJ1-5 TRBV20-1 CSASFGGNQPQHF
TRBJ2-5 TRBV6-6 CASSYTSGRRVGETQYF
TRBJ2-5 TRBV5-4 CASSSGTGGARSQYF
TRBJ1-1 TRBV3-1 CASSPKGPNTEAFF
TRBJ2-1 TRBV5-1 CASSLDGSYNEQFF
TRBJ1-1 TRBV2 CASSNDNGATEAFF
TRBJ1-1 TRBV6-2/TRBV6-3 CAVGRENTEAFF
TRBJ2-5 TRBV10-2 CASSDGTAPGAQYF
TRBJ1-1 TRBV11-2 CASSLNGARNTEAFF
TRBJ2-1 TRBV7-2 CASSRSGTGGYEQFF
TRBJ2-1 TRBV3-1 CASSQRSRGGEQFF
TRBJ2-7 TRBV6-5 CASSQGFEQYF
NA TRBV5-1 CASSNGQGLFHEQYF
TRBJ2-3 TRBV28 CASRRTSGGPSGSTDTQYF
TRBJ2-1 TRBV20-1 CSASRTSGSYNEQFF
TRBJ2-7 TRBV5-6 CASSPGAGVPYEQYF
TRBJ2-7 TRBV4-1 CASSLQPGGEQYF
TRBJ2-1 TRBV5-1 CASSPTPGRFEQFF
TRBJ2-3 TRBV21-1 CASSLCAGTQTDTQYF
TRBJ2-7 TRBV29-1 CSVERRRGRLPEQYF
TRBJ2-1 TRBV20-1 CSARDLSVADYNEQFF
TRBJ2-2 TRBV6-1 CASSTDYNTGELFF
TRBJ2-3 TRBV15 CATSATGRVAQYF
TRBJ2-7 TRBV5-1 CASSARTSGVSYEQYF
TRBJ2-7 TRBV5-1 CASSLGSGAQAYEQYF
TRBJ2-1 TRBV20-1 CSAKEWGREQFF
TRBJ2-3 TRBV7-9 CASSLLPEDTRYF
TRBJ2-7 TRBV4-3 CASSQGWGTGNEQYF
TRBJ1-5 TRBV7-3 CASSRRAGQPQHF
TRBJ2-1 TRBV20-1 CSARREAWAENEQFF
TRBJ2-7 TRBV12-3/TRBV12-4 CASSFTHPYEQYF
TRBJ1-4 TRBV7-2 CASSGGGSEKLFF
TRBJ2-5 TRBV7-9 CASSPLASQETQYF
TRBJ2-3 TRBV20-1 CSAFTGAWSATDTQYF
TRBJ1-3 TRBV14 CASSQYGNTIYF
TRBJ2-3 TRBV28 CATSRGPGTDTQYF
TRBJ2-3 TRBV7-2 CAGSDPIRWPTDTQYF
TRBJ1-2 TRBV7-3 CASSLIAGEGYTF
TRBJ2-7 TRBV28 CASSRDRGPSNREQYF
TRBJ2-5 TRBV7-9 CASSLGTGRKETQYF
TRBJ2-7 TRBV7-9 CASRGDGHYEQYF
TRBJ2-4 TRBV5-6 CASSSLARLAKNIQYF